This T cell receptor (beta chain) is from a study of radiotherapy plus CTLA-4 blockade in lung cancer. Study overall: Patients showed objective responses in under 20% of cases and disease control in under 40%.

As regards this clone: Its specificity is unknown.

CDR3 size: 12 residues. Germline V gene sequence: CDR1 SGHTA, CDR2 FQGTGA. The V gene lost 5 bases and the J gene lost 13 bases, with 15 bases spanning the gap. The study gave focal radiation plus ipilimumab CTLA-4 blockade to patients with chemo-refractory metastatic non-small-cell lung cancer. Here immunoSEQ multiplex PCR was the method, and the copy in TCRdb shows in-frame clones only, minus some. The data contain some 64,000 clones, less than 85% of them singletons. Study-level findings and limits: Strongest reported response predictors: early blood clone changes and post-radiation interferon-beta. Researchers report tumor-derived TCR clones expanding in blood after radiotherapy plus ipilimumab.

The sample was peripheral blood, taken from a patient treated with radiotherapy plus ipilimumab. This chain connects TRBV7-3 to TRBJ2-1; a weak D match, TRBD2 (5 bases). This sequence originates from a human donor with non-small cell lung cancer whose response to radiotherapy plus ipilimumab could not be evaluated. Some clones in this sample may be carry-over from other donors' samples. The CDR3 here is CASSLGSGDQFF. The CDR3 region has the DNA TGTGCCAGCAGCCTAGGGAGCGGAGATCAGTTCTTC.